This T cell receptor beta chain was captured in a study of T cell clonality in common variable immunodeficiency (dated by TCRdb to 2015 to 2017). CVID samples and control samples contributed equivalent amounts of genomic DNA as sequencing input. For every sample, a 60 bp segment covering the rearranged TCRbeta CDR3 region was amplified and then sequenced. TCRbeta amplification used the immunoSEQ assay, a bias-corrected multiplex PCR with high-throughput sequencing. As for how the authors treated the data: Each unique nucleotide sequence was treated as a clone and annotated with V, D and J genes, copy number and frequency. Sequences were labeled productive if in frame, and non-productive if out of frame or containing stop codons. As previously described, Shannon's entropy was used to calculate clonality. The predicted amino acid sequences of productive clones were used to derive mean CDR3 Kyte-Doolittle hydropathy. Scaled V gene usage was hierarchically clustered using Manhattan distance and complete linkage with the R hclust function. To assess clone sharing by CDR3 amino acid sequence, 12 repertoires per group were resampled over 100 rounds. Repertoires were searched for roughly 70 published EBV-specific and 245 published CMV-specific TCRbeta sequences. After a couple of CVID samples that produced fewer than 10,000 sequences were dropped from the analysis, 42 CVID repertoires remained. TCRdb limited this immuneACCESS table to in-frame rearrangements with V and J called. A share of clones is missing; checked studies link under half to unresolved V genes, and the rest is unexplained. V and J calls and clone size are given by that table; D and trimming were obtained from the DNA. This sample has about 81,000 clones, none of them a singleton. 0.8% of the sample is taken by the ten largest.

General study outcomes and caveats: CVID TCRbeta sequences reportedly showed fewer deletions and N-nucleotide insertions and lacked highly modified clones with 13 or more V deletions. According to the authors, finding the cause of the higher clonality in CVID would require sequencing the repertoires of T cell subpopulations. Even though DNA input was the same, control samples had an average of around 78,000 unique sequences each, compared with approximately 30,000 in CVID samples. Differences among patients in the CVID cohort limited the correlations between repertoire features and clinical complications. Healthy controls shared more TCRbeta clones with each other than CVID subjects shared among themselves (p < 0.0001). TCRbeta clonality was higher in CVID subjects than in healthy controls (t-test p = 0.018), and the increase was most characteristic of about a third of subjects.

Both CVID patients and healthy controls were predominantly of Caucasian heritage. Heparinized peripheral whole blood samples of 5 to 8 ml were collected from each donor. Genomic DNA from adults with common variable immune deficiency (CVID) and from healthy adult controls was the source for sequencing TCRbeta CDR3 repertoires. There were approximately 22 healthy adult volunteers in the control group (12 female and roughly ten male), ranging in age from roughly 23 to 75 years, with a mean age of around 34. Diluted blood was subjected to density centrifugation over Hypaque 1077 or Ficoll-Paque for isolation of peripheral blood mononuclear cells. Unsorted mononuclear cells served as the source of genomic DNA, which was extracted either by Qiagen column purification or by a centrifugation-based method. There are many counts of this clone. Its antigen remains unidentified. The read ends 3 residues shy of where the CDR3 ends; the end is completed using the germline J gene.

Taken from the germline V gene (reference sequence), the CDR1 and CDR2 loops are DFQATT and SNEGSKA. From its cysteine to its phenylalanine, the CDR3 spans 13 amino acids. The 30 bases shown cover part of the CDR3, and their frame starts at base 1. The germline V and J ends show losses of 1 base and 4 bases respectively, and no gene match explains 4 bases of the junction. The chain is made from TRBV20-1 and TRBJ2-7; 7 bases in between match TRBD2. The sequence derives from a person aged 18 to 69 in good health. The sample taken for sequencing was peripheral blood mononuclear cells. The encoded CDR3 is CSARGTRVYEQYF. The DNA read from the CDR3 is TGCAGTGCTAGAGGGACTAGGGTGTACGAG.